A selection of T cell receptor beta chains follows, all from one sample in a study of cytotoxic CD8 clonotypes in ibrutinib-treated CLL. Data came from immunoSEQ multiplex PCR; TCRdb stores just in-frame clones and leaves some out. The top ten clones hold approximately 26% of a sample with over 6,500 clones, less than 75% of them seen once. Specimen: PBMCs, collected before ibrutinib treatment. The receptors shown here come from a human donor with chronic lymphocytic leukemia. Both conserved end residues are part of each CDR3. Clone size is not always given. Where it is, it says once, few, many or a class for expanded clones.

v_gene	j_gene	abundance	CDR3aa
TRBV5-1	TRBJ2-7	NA	CASRGGTALYEQYF
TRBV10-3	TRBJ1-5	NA	CAITAGEDQPQHF
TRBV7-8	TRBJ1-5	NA	CASSLGQGAGNQPQHF
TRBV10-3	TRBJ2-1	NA	CAISVIRGNYNEQFF
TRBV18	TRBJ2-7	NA	CASSPSAGGPTQYF
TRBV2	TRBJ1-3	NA	CASLGPGPTGNTIYF
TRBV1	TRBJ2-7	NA	CTSGYRDRPIYEQYF
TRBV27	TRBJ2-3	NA	CASSRRQALGDTDTQYF
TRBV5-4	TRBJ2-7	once	CASSLSGRGSYEQYF
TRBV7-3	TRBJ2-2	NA	CASSPTGGRGTGELFF
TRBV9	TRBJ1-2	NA	CASSAQETGVYGYTF
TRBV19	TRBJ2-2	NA	CASSIWTGASGELFF
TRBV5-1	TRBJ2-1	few	CASSFAEEYEQFF
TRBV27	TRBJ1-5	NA	CASSLRRARDQPQHF
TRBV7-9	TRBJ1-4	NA	CASSLGTGGEKLFF
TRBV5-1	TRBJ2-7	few	CASSLGGSGFYEQYF
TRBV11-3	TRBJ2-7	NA	CASSPGQRPYEQYF
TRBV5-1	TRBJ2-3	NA	CASSRDNTDTQYF
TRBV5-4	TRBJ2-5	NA	CASSLRGRERGETQYF
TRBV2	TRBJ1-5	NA	CASSAPGQVTTQHF
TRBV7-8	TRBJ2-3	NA	CASRRGLAIVPDTQYF
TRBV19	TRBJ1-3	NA	CASTQGLHSGNTIYF
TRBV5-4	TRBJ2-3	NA	CASSWSHGRSGTDTQYF
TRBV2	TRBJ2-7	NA	CASSEQGYYEQYF
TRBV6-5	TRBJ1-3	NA	CASSYSTRGSGNTIYF
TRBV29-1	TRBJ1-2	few	CSGGTGGLGYTF
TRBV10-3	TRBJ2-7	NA	CAISELTGGKQYF
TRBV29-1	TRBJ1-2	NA	CSVGQGGMNYGYTF
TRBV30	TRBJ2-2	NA	CAWRLQGWELFF
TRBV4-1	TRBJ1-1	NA	CASSQDGGQGRTEAFF
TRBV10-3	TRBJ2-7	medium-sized	CAISVVGVWAYEQYF
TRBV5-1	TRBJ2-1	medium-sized	CASSGGSTGYNEQFF
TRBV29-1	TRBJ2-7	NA	CSVGGGGAGVVYEQYF
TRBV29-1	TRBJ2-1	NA	CSVRKGTGGNEQFF
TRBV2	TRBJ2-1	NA	CASSDDRAWSSYNEQFF
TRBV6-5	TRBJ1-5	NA	CASTAGLNQPQHF
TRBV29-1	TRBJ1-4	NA	CSVAQALGKLFF
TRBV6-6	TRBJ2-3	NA	CASRRLAGTSTDTQYF
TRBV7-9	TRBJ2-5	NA	CASSSGGRETQYF
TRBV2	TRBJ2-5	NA	CASTFQETQYF
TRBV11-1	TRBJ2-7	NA	CASSLPRDGTYEQYF
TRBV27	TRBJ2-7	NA	CASTSGDRRPYEQYF
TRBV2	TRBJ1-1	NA	CASRGIRGLTEAFF
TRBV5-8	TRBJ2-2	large	CASSPAGHSNTGELFF
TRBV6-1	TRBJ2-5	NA	CASSGAGWQETQYF
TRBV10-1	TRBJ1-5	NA	CARKDRGNQPQHF
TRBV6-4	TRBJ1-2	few	CASSPGTGGFGYTF
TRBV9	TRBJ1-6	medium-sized	CASSVGGNTPLHF
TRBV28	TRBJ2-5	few	CASNSGQGIWVAGGETQYF
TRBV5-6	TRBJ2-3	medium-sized	CASSSREVPHTQYF